This T cell receptor beta chain originates from a study of cytomegalovirus exposure and HLA in healthy donors. Findings and limits, study-wide: The authors later found most CMV-associated TCR beta chains appeared HLA-restricted. A later analysis reported that several of the most significant clusters appeared to be linked to common viral pathogens, among them Epstein-Barr virus. Indistinguishability led to the exclusion of some V segments, TRBV6-2 and TRBV6-3 included.

To note about this clone: What it binds is unknown.

PCR employed 60 Vbeta and 13 Jbeta primers. Libraries were prepared by immunoSEQ multiplex PCR; TCRdb keeps only in-frame clonotypes and omits some of them. The sample lists 150,000 to 200,000 clones, roughly 79% occurring once. Per the germline V gene, CDR1 is SGHRS and CDR2 is YFSETQ. V was clipped by 0 bases and J by 2 bases, with 11 bases between them. The CDR3 sequence is 15 residues long. V usage is TRBV5-1 and J usage is TRBJ1-2; tentatively, D is TRBD1 (5 bases). This receptor was obtained from a man in his late teens or twenties in good health and CMV-seropositive. The sequenced sample was PBMCs. The CDR3 reads CASSLDGGPNYGYTF. CDR3 bases: TGCGCCAGCAGCTTGGACGGGGGACCCAACTATGGCTACACCTTC.